This record covers a single T cell receptor beta chain. The antigen is not known. CDR1 and CDR2 (germline): SGHTA, FQGNSA. The CDR3 has 12 amino acids. Trimming stripped 1 base from V and 7 bases from J, with 5 bases between. The sample comes from a study of shared clonotypes between healthy human individuals. The study, taken as a whole, reports: Larger estimated richness was generally recorded for naive subsets relative to memory subsets. The study found about 5% of naive CD4 clonotypes shared across several donors.

In the study's own analysis: ImmunoSEQ output lacked quality scores and full-length reads, limiting matched filtering. Only in-frame clones appear in the TCRdb table, and some are missing; sequencing was by immunoSEQ multiplex PCR. V and J calls plus clone size are reproduced from that table; the DNA served to infer D and trimming. The sample contains roughly 2.5 million clones, roughly 92% of which appear only once. The rearrangement links TRBV7-2 to TRBJ1-5; D is unclear. Sequenced material: naive CD4+ T cells sorted from blood. Subset meaning: CD45RA+ positively selected. The receptor's source is a man aged 18 to 35 in good health. In DNA, the CDR3 is TGTGCCAGCAGCTTAGATCGGCAGCCCCAGCATTTT. Translation gives CASSLDRQPQHF.